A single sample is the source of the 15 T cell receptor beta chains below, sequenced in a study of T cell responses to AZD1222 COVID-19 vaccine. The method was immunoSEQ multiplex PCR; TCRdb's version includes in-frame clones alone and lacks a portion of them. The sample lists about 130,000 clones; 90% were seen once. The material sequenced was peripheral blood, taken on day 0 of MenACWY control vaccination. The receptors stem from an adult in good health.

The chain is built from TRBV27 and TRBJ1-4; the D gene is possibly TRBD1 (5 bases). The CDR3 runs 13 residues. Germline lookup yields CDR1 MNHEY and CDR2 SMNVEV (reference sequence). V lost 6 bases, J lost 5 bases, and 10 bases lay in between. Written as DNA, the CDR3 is TGTGCCAGCAGCAGGGTTAGAAATGAAAAACTGTTTTTT. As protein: CASSRVRNEKLFF.

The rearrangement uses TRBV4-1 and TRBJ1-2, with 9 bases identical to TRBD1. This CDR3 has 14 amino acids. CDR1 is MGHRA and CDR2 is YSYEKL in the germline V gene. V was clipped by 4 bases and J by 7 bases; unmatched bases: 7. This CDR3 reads CASSLGQGLSGYTF. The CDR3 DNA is TGCGCCAGCAGCCTTGGACAGGGGCTGAGTGGCTACACCTTC.

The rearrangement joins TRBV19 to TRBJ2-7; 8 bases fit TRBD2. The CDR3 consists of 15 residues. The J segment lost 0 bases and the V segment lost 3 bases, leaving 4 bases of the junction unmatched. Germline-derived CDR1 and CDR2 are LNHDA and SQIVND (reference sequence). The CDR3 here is CASSITGTSSYEQYF. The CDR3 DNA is TGTGCCAGTAGTATTACCGGGACTAGCTCCTACGAGCAGTACTTC.

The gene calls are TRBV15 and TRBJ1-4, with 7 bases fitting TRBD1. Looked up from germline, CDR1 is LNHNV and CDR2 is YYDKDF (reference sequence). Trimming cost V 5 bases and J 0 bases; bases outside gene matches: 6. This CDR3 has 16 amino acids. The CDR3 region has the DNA TGTGCCACCAGCTCCGGGACAGACGCAACTAATGAAAAACTGTTTTTT. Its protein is CATSSGTDATNEKLFF.

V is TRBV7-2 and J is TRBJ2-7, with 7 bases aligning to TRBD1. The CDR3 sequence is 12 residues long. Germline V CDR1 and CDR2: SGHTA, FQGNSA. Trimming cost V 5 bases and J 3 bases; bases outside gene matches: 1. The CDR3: CASSRQGYEQYF. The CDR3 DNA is TGTGCCAGCAGCAGACAGGGCTACGAGCAGTACTTC.

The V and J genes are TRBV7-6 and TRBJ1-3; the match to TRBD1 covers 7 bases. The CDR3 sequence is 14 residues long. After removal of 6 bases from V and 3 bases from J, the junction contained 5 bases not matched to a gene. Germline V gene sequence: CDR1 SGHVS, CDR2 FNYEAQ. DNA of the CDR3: TGTGCCAGCAGACAAACAGGGGTTGGAAACACCATATATTTT. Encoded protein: CASRQTGVGNTIYF.

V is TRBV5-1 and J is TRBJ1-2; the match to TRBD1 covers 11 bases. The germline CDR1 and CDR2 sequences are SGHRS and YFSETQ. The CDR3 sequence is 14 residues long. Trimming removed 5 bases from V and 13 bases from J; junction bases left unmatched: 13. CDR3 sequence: CASSLGQGGRGTTF. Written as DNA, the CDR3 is TGCGCCAGCAGTCTGGGACAGGGGGGCCGGGGAACCACCTTC.

CDR3 bases: TGTGCCAGCCGTACCCAGGGCACTGAAGCTTTCTTT. As protein: CASRTQGTEAFF. The V gene is TRBV6-5, the J gene TRBJ1-1, with a possible D match to TRBD1 (5 bases). The CDR3 length is 12 residues. Trimming removed 8 bases at V and 4 bases at J, with 11 bases between. The germline gives CDR1 MNHEY, CDR2 SVGAGI.

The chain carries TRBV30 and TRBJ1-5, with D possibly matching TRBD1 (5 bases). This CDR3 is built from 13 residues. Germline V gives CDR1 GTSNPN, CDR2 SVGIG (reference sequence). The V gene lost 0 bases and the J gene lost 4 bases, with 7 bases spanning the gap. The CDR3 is CAWSVPGNQPQHF. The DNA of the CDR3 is TGTGCCTGGAGTGTACCAGGGAATCAGCCCCAGCATTTT. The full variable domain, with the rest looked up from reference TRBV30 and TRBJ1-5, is SQTIHQWPATLVQPVGSPLSLECTVEGTSNPNLYWYRQAAGRGLQLLFYSVGIGQISSEVPQNLSASRPQDRQFILSSKKLLLSDSGFYLCAWSVPGNQPQHFGDGTRLSIL.

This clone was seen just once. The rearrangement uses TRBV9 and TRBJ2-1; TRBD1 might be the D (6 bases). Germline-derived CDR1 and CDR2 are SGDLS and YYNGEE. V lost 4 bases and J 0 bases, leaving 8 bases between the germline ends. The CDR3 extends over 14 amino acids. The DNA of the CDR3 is TGTGCCAGCAGCCCCAGGGGCTCCTACAATGAGCAGTTCTTC. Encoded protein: CASSPRGSYNEQFF.

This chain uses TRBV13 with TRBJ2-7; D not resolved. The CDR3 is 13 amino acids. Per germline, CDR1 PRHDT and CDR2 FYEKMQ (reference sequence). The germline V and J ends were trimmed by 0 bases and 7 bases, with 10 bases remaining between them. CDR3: CASSLGLGNEQYV. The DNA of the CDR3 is TGTGCCAGCAGCTTAGGCCTTGGGAATGAGCAGTACGTC.

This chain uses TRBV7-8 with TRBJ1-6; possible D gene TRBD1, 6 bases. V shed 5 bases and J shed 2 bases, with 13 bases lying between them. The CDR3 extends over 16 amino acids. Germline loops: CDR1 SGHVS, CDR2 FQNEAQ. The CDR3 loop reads CASSPRTVTYNSPLHF. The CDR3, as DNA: TGTGCCAGCAGCCCGCGGACAGTTACCTATAATTCACCCCTCCACTTT.

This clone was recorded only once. This CDR3 reads CASKDRNTEAFF. The CDR3 region has the DNA TGTGCCAGCAAAGACCGTAACACTGAAGCTTTCTTT. V and J are TRBV2 and TRBJ1-1; D not resolved. CDR3 length equals 12 residues. Per the germline V gene, CDR1 is SNHLY and CDR2 is FYNNEI. Trimming left V 7 bases short and J 2 bases short, with 8 bases between.

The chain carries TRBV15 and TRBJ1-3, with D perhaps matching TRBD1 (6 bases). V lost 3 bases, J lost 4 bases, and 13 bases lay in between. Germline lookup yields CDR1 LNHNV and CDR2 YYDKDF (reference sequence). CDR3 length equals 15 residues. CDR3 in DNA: TGTGCCACCAGCAGGGGTACAGGGAACGGAAACACCATATATTTT. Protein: CATSRGTGNGNTIYF.

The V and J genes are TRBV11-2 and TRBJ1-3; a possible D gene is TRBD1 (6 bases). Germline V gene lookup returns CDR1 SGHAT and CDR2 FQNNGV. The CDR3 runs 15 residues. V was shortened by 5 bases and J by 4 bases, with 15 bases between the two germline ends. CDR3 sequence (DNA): TGTGCCAGCAGCAGCTACAGGGCGCGAGGAAACACCATATATTTT. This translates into CASSSYRARGNTIYF.